The 11 T cell receptor beta chains given below trace back to one sample, sequenced in a study of blood T cells in healthy people across ages. Through a sample-barcoded 5' primer and a J-beta primer mix, a second PCR was run for about 6 to 11 cycles. TCRdb re-called the 5' RACE reads through MiXCR, storing one row per CDR3 protein. The table lists approximately 1,100,000 distinct CDR3 sequences, 45% of them singletons. Sequenced material: blood. These receptors originate from a woman between 55 and 75 years old in good health.

V is TRBV5-6 and J is TRBJ2-7; 12 positions agree with TRBD1. The CDR3 loop spans 15 amino acids. Trimming removed 2 bases from V and 6 bases from J; junction bases left unmatched: 6. Germline values: CDR1 SGHDT, CDR2 YYEEEE. The CDR3 here is CASSFIGTGGGEQYF. CDR3 sequence (DNA): TGTGCCAGCAGCTTTATTGGGACAGGGGGCGGCGAGCAGTACTTC. Drawing the rest from reference TRBV5-6 and TRBJ2-7, the complete variable domain is DAGVTQSPTHLIKTRGQQVTLRCSPKSGHDTVSWYQQALGQGPQFIFQYYEEEERQRGNFPDRFSGHQFPNYSSELNVNALLLGDSALYLCASSFIGTGGGEQYFGPGTRLTVT.

The V and J genes are TRBV20-1 and TRBJ1-1; D might be TRBD1 (5 bases). Trimming shortened V by 1 base and J by 6 bases, and 9 bases separated the two germline ends. Germline CDR1 is DFQATT and CDR2 is SNEGSKA (reference sequence). The CDR3 totals 12 residues. CDR3 residues: CSARAQGSEAFF. The CDR3 bases are TGCAGTGCTAGAGCTCAGGGATCTGAAGCTTTCTTT.

The CDR3 reads CASRKGASYEQYF. In DNA form, the CDR3 reads TGTGCCAGCAGAAAGGGGGCATCCTACGAGCAGTACTTC. The V and J genes are TRBV6-5 and TRBJ2-7; 7 bases are a match to TRBD1. V trimming: 6 bases; J trimming: 1 base; junction bases outside the gene matches: 3. Germline V gene lookup returns CDR1 MNHEY and CDR2 SVGAGI. CDR3 size: 13 residues.

A few counts support this clonotype. V usage is TRBV5-6 and J usage is TRBJ2-3, with D unclear. The CDR3 is 13 amino acids. V lost 4 bases, J lost 6 bases, and 12 bases lay in between. Germline CDR1 reads SGHDT; CDR2 reads YYEEEE. In DNA form, the CDR3 reads TGTGCCAGCAGCCCCTTCCTAGGGGATACGCAGTATTTT. It translates to CASSPFLGDTQYF.

V gene TRBV5-6 combines with J gene TRBJ1-1, with 7 bases identical to TRBD1. J was trimmed by 1 base and V by 3 bases; bases with no gene match: 12. Germline loops: CDR1 SGHDT, CDR2 YYEEEE. The CDR3 is made up of 17 amino acids. CDR3 nucleotides: TGTGCCAGCAGCTCCAAGACAGGGCCGAGCCAGAACACTGAAGCTTTCTTT. Its protein is CASSSKTGPSQNTEAFF.

This chain links TRBV9 with TRBJ2-1; unclear D gene. Trimming took 0 bases from V and 0 from J, leaving 10 bases between them. Looked up from germline, CDR1 is SGDLS and CDR2 is YYNGEE. CDR3 length: 16 amino acids. This chain's CDR3 is CASSVAAASSYNEQFF. The CDR3 coding sequence is TGTGCCAGCAGCGTAGCTGCGGCAAGCTCCTACAATGAGCAGTTCTTC.

In this sample, this clonotype turned up a few times. The chain uses TRBV5-1 and TRBJ2-5; D might be TRBD2 (5 bases). The end of the DNA aligns better with TRBJ2-7, so the J call may be wrong. This CDR3 contains 11 residues. Germline V gene sequence: CDR1 SGHRS, CDR2 YFSETQ. The CDR3 loop is CASRLDYEQYF. Written as DNA, the CDR3 is TGCGCCAGCAGACTAGACTACGAGCAGTACTTC.

The chain links TRBV20-1 to TRBJ2-3, with 10 positions matching TRBD2. The CDR3 covers 15 residues. With V trimmed by 4 bases and J by 1 base, 5 bases remained unmatched. Germline CDR1 reads DFQATT; CDR2 reads SNEGSKA (reference sequence). The CDR3 is CSATASGGRTDTQYF. The DNA for the CDR3 is TGCAGTGCTACCGCTAGCGGGGGCCGCACAGATACGCAGTATTTT.

This clonotype has a count of ten or more. The chain is built from TRBV27 and TRBJ1-2; tentative D call: TRBD1 (6 bases). CDR1 is MNHEY, CDR2 SMNVEV, per germline (reference sequence). The CDR3 is 13 amino acids. Trimming removed 6 bases at V and 2 bases at J, with 10 bases between. CDR3 DNA: TGTGCCAGCAGGAGAGGGGGGAACTATGGCTACACCTTC. Its translation: CASRRGGNYGYTF.

This clonotype has more than one count but fewer than ten. The J gene is TRBJ1-4, the V gene TRBV2; 11 bases line up with TRBD1. From germline, CDR1 is SNHLY and CDR2 FYNNEI. The CDR3 is 14 residues long. The V and J ends lost 6 bases and 7 bases, in that order; junction bases with no gene match: 4. CDR3: CASRTGTGGEKLFF. DNA for the CDR3: TGTGCCAGCAGAACCGGGACAGGGGGTGAAAAACTGTTTTTT.

In this sample, this clonotype turned up many times. The chain joins TRBV29-1 to TRBJ1-2; D ambiguous. Germline lookup yields CDR1 SQVTM and CDR2 ANQGSEA. CDR3 length equals 12 residues. Deletions cut 4 bases from V and 0 bases from J, with 6 bases between. CDR3 DNA: TGCAGCGTTGGCAGTTCTAACTATGGCTACACCTTC. Its protein is CSVGSSNYGYTF.